This TCR beta chain derives from a study of siplizumab effects on memory and regulatory T cells. Using immunoSEQ multiplex PCR, the repertoire was profiled, and TCRdb retains in-frame clones only, with some absent. The repertoire includes some 99,000 clones, about 90% of them detected once, and 0.75% sits in the top ten. V shed 1 base and J shed 0 bases, with 13 bases lying between them. This CDR3 spans 17 amino acids. Germline loops: CDR1 LNHNV, CDR2 YYDKDF (reference sequence). Sequences were obtained from Tregs sorted from blood. V usage is TRBV15 and J usage is TRBJ2-1; D is perhaps TRBD1 (6 bases). This sequence originates from a human donor in good health. The CDR3 bases are TGTGCCACCAGCAGAGGAACAGGGAGAACCTCCTACAATGAGCAGTTCTTC. It translates to CATSRGTGRTSYNEQFF.